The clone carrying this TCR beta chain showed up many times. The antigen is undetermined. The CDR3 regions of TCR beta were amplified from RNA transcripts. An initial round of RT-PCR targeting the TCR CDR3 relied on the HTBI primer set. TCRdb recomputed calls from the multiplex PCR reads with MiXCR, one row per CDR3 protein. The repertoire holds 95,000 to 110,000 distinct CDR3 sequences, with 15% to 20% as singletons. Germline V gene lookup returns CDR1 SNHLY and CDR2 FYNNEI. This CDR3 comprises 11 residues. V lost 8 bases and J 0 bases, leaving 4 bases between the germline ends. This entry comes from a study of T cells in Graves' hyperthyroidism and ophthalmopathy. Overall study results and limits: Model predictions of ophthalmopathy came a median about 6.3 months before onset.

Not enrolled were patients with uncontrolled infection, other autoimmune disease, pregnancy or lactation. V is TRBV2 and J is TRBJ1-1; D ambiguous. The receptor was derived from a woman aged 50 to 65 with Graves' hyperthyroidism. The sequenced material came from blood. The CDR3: CASGMNTEAFF. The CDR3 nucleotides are TGTGCCAGCGGGATGAACACTGAAGCTTTCTTT.